The source of this TCR beta chain is a study of OX40 agonist ivuxolimab in advanced cancers. Study in general: At 65% to 90% male, the cohort had a mean age of about 60 years, ranging from about 23 to 80.

Sampling times: baseline, cycle 4 day 1, cycle 7 day 1. The CDR3 length is 15 residues. Germline lookup yields CDR1 MNHNY and CDR2 SVGAGI (reference sequence). Trimming removed 6 bases from V and 4 bases from J, with 15 bases in between. The data were produced by immunoSEQ multiplex PCR, yet TCRdb's version contains in-frame clones alone and is incomplete. The sample includes more than 55,000 clones, around 90% of them seen just once. V usage is TRBV6-6 and J usage is TRBJ2-2; D might be TRBD1 or TRBD2, each matching 5 bases. This TCR was sampled from an adult with an advanced solid tumor such as melanoma, head and neck, liver or kidney cancer. The starting material was CD4+ or CD8+ T cells sorted from blood, obtained in a trial of the OX40 agonist ivuxolimab. The CDR3 spells CASSMGRKFTGELFF. In nucleotides, the CDR3 is TGTGCCAGCAGCATGGGACGGAAATTCACCGGGGAGCTGTTTTTT.